This T cell receptor (beta chain) came from a study of blood T cell repertoires in COVID-19. As regards this clone: Other DNA variants within this sample encode the same CDR3.

How the authors handled the data: Reference gene primer amplification yielded estimated nucleated cell counts. Measured with immunoSEQ multiplex PCR; TCRdb has only the in-frame clones, and not every one. The DNA was the basis for D and trimming; V, J and clone size are from that table. The repertoire has about 97,000 clones, about 85% of them found once; the top ten carry about 4.2%. Per the germline V gene, CDR1 is SGHTA and CDR2 is FQGNSA. This CDR3 comprises 14 residues. V lost 0 bases and J lost 5, with 9 bases in between. The sample comprised peripheral blood. The chain employs TRBV7-2 and TRBJ2-3, with TRBD2 as a possible D gene (6 bases). This sequence originates from a man in his fifties or sixties with acute or convalescent COVID-19. The CDR3 coding sequence is TGTGCCAGCAGCTTAGCGGGAGGAGGAGATACGCAGTATTTT. This gives the protein CASSLAGGGDTQYF.